Presented here are 22 T cell receptor beta chains from one specimen sequenced in a study of T cell repertoires in cytomegalovirus infection. These receptors' targets are unknown. TCRdb processed the reads anew with MiXCR; each CDR3 protein has one entry. The sample contains about 920,000 distinct CDR3 sequences, roughly 30% of which appear only once. The sample here was cultured CD8+ T cells from PBMCs, taken from culture after CMV antigen stimulation. The receptors originated from a human donor in good health (CMV status not recorded). Some clones in this sample may be carry-over from other donors' samples.

This clonotype was found a few times. The chain carries TRBV4-1 and TRBJ1-5; D perhaps matches TRBD1 (5 bases). Germline V gene data show CDR1 as MGHRA and CDR2 as YSYEKL. CDR3 length equals 14 residues. Deletions cut 0 bases from V and 7 bases from J, with 10 bases between. The CDR3: CASSQDRVMQPQHF. CDR3 coding DNA: TGCGCCAGCAGCCAAGACAGGGTCATGCAGCCCCAGCATTTT.

This clonotype was counted many times. The chain couples TRBV7-8 to TRBJ2-5; TRBD2 aligns across 12 bases. This CDR3 spans 16 amino acids. Trimming cost V 5 bases and J 2 bases; bases outside gene matches: 6. The germline V gene has CDR1 SGHVS and CDR2 FQNEAQ. This CDR3 reads CASSARLAGEQETQYF. For the CDR3, the DNA is TGTGCCAGCAGCGCGCGACTAGCGGGGGAGCAAGAGACCCAGTACTTC.

The chain links TRBV20-1 to TRBJ1-1; D is unclear. The V gene's germline CDR1 is DFQATT and CDR2 SNEGSKA (reference sequence). V was clipped by 0 bases and J by 1 base, with 12 bases between them. This CDR3 region has 15 residues. For the CDR3, the DNA is TGCAGTGCTAGAGATGGCGGTAAGGGGAACACTGAAGCTTTCTTT. It specifies CSARDGGKGNTEAFF.

The V gene is TRBV6-2 or TRBV6-3, the J gene TRBJ2-1; 7 positions match TRBD1. The V and J ends lost 2 bases and 6 bases, in that order; junction bases with no gene match: 1. This CDR3 region has 13 residues. Germline V lookup: CDR1 MNHEY, CDR2 SVGEGT. The CDR3 reads CASSYRQGNEQFF. The CDR3 DNA follows: TGTGCCAGCAGTTACCGACAGGGCAATGAGCAGTTCTTC.

The chain carries TRBV6-5 and TRBJ2-7; D may be TRBD1 (6 bases). The V end was cut by 1 base, the J end by 7 bases, with 14 bases between. In germline, CDR1 is MNHEY, CDR2 SVGAGI. This CDR3 has 14 amino acids. This CDR3 reads CASSYWTAEGEQYF. The DNA for the CDR3 is TGTGCCAGCAGTTACTGGACAGCAGAAGGGGAGCAGTACTTC.

A few counts support this clonotype. V usage is TRBV5-1 and J usage is TRBJ2-3, with TRBD1 matching 8 bases. J lost 3 bases, V lost 1 base, and 10 bases had no gene match. CDR1 is SGHRS, CDR2 YFSETQ, per germline. CDR3 size: 17 residues. The CDR3 nucleotides are TGCGCCAGCAGCTTGCCGGGGGACAGGAGAGGAACAGATACGCAGTATTTT. Protein product: CASSLPGDRRGTDTQYF.

The V and J genes are TRBV19 and TRBJ2-1, with TRBD2 matching over 8 bases. V shed 4 bases and J 6 bases; nucleotides not matched to a gene: 17. In germline, CDR1 is LNHDA, CDR2 SQIVND (reference sequence). The CDR3 spans 18 residues. In DNA, the CDR3 is TGTGCCAGTAGTAGACAGGTGCCGGGGGGGTACGGCAGCAATGAGCAGTTCTTC. Amino acids: CASSRQVPGGYGSNEQFF.

Many counts were recorded for this clonotype. The chain combines TRBV12-3 or TRBV12-4 with TRBJ1-2; D is unclear. Between the trimmed V and J ends, which lost 3 bases and 2 bases, there was a span of 7 bases. CDR3 length: 13 amino acids. The CDR3 coding sequence is TGTGCCAGCAGTTTTAGATTCAACTATGGCTACACCTTC. Its translation: CASSFRFNYGYTF.

A remark on this clonotype: The junction shows a germline mismatch at one end, possibly a read error. The gene calls are TRBV2 and TRBJ2-7; D ambiguous. This CDR3 comprises 14 residues. Germline V gene sequence: CDR1 SNHLY, CDR2 FYNNEI. The CDR3 loop reads CANSGSDRSYEQYF. In nucleotides, the CDR3 is TGTGCCAACAGTGGTTCGGACCGCTCCTACGAGCAGTACTTC.

The chain links TRBV7-4 to TRBJ2-5; D is undetermined. Germline V lookup: CDR1 SGHVT, CDR2 SQSDAQ. This CDR3 comprises 14 residues. The V and J ends lost 5 bases and 0 bases respectively, with 10 bases between them. The CDR3 here is CASSIPGYQETQYF. The CDR3 DNA sequence: TGTGCCAGCAGCATACCTGGCTACCAAGAGACCCAGTACTTC.

Only a few counts were recorded for this clonotype. The chain is built from TRBV6-5 and TRBJ1-2; D is unclear. In germline, CDR1 is MNHEY, CDR2 SVGAGI. V shed 2 bases and J shed 10 bases, with 14 bases lying between them. The CDR3 is made up of 13 amino acids. DNA for the CDR3: TGTGCCAGCAGTTACGGTTCGGGTCCTGACTACACCTTC. As protein: CASSYGSGPDYTF.

Many counts were recorded for this clonotype. The chain is built from TRBV12-3 or TRBV12-4 and TRBJ2-3; a possible D gene is TRBD1 (6 bases). The CDR3 has 15 residues. Trimming removed 4 bases from V and 2 bases from J, with 13 bases in between. CDR3 region: CASSSHYRVTDTQYF. For the CDR3, the DNA is TGTGCCAGCAGTTCTCACTACAGGGTCACAGATACGCAGTATTTT.

The V call is TRBV29-1, the J call TRBJ2-1; 8 positions agree with TRBD2. Germline V gene data show CDR1 as SQVTM and CDR2 as ANQGSEA. CDR3 length: 11 amino acids. V lost 8 bases, J lost 10 bases, and 7 bases stayed unmatched. The CDR3 region is CSHLGGGEQFF. In DNA, the CDR3 is TGCAGCCATTTAGGCGGGGGGGAGCAGTTCTTC.

This clonotype was observed at least ten times. The chain couples TRBV7-2 to TRBJ2-3; 10 bases match TRBD2. This CDR3 comprises 16 residues. Trimming took 6 bases from V and 4 from J; bases not matched to a gene: 10. Germline V gene lookup returns CDR1 SGHTA and CDR2 FQGNSA. The CDR3 spells CASRGNSGGLADTQYF. CDR3 coding DNA: TGTGCCAGCAGGGGAAATAGCGGGGGGCTCGCAGATACGCAGTATTTT. The full variable domain, rest sourced from reference TRBV7-2 and TRBJ2-3, is GAGVSQSPSNKVTEKGKDVELRCDPISGHTALYWYRQSLGQGLEFLIYFQGNSAPDKSGLPSDRFSAERTGGSVSTLTIQRTQQEDSAVYLCASRGNSGGLADTQYFGPGTRLTVL.

The chain recombines TRBV27 with TRBJ2-3; 9 bases map to TRBD1. V lost 3 bases to trimming and J lost 2 bases; unmatched junction nucleotides: 15. CDR3 length: 19 residues. The germline V gene encodes CDR1 MNHEY and CDR2 SMNVEV (reference sequence). The CDR3 protein is CASSLLTTGGARNTDTQYF. In nucleotides, the CDR3 is TGTGCCAGCAGTTTGCTCACTACAGGGGGCGCGAGGAACACAGATACGCAGTATTTT.

This clonotype was detected a few times. The chain has TRBV6-5 and TRBJ2-2; 15 bases align to TRBD2. The CDR3 contains 20 residues. Per the germline V gene, CDR1 is MNHEY and CDR2 is SVGAGI. V dropped 0 bases and J dropped 3; count of bases not matched to a gene: 8. This CDR3 is CASSYSSGLAGGPDTGELFF. The CDR3 nucleotides are TGTGCCAGCAGTTACTCGAGCGGACTAGCGGGGGGGCCGGACACCGGGGAGCTGTTTTTT.

The chain uses TRBV12-3 or TRBV12-4 and TRBJ2-2, with 11 bases fitting TRBD2. CDR3 size: 16 residues. V lost 4 bases, J lost 5 bases, and 6 bases stayed unmatched. The CDR3 loop reads CASSSQLAGVTGELFF. The CDR3, as DNA: TGTGCCAGCAGTTCCCAACTAGCGGGGGTTACCGGGGAGCTGTTTTTT.

This CDR3 is CASSQGRFEQFF. The CDR3 DNA sequence: TGTGCCAGCAGTCAGGGGAGATTTGAGCAGTTCTTC. The V gene is TRBV12-3 or TRBV12-4, the J gene TRBJ2-1, with a tentative D call TRBD1 (6 bases). V lost 5 bases to trimming and J lost 9 bases, with 11 bases between them. The CDR3 is 12 residues long.

This clonotype was seen many times. V gene TRBV7-2 combines with J gene TRBJ2-1, with 8 bases identical to TRBD1. Germline V gene data show CDR1 as SGHTA and CDR2 as FQGNSA. The CDR3 extends over 16 amino acids. J gave up 2 bases and V 5 bases, and 8 bases lay outside the gene matches. CDR3 nucleotide sequence: TGTGCCAGCAGCGCCGACCGGGACAGGCCCTACAATGAGCAGTTCTTC. This codes for CASSADRDRPYNEQFF. The variable domain in full, completed from reference TRBV7-2 and TRBJ2-1, reads GAGVSQSPSNKVTEKGKDVELRCDPISGHTALYWYRQSLGQGLEFLIYFQGNSAPDKSGLPSDRFSAERTGGSVSTLTIQRTQQEDSAVYLCASSADRDRPYNEQFFGPGTRLTVL.

This clonotype was seen only a few times. This chain uses TRBV7-3 with TRBJ1-1; 7 bases agree with TRBD1. Germline V lookup: CDR1 SGHTA, CDR2 FQGTGA. Germline trimming cut 4 bases from V and 2 bases from J; bases unmatched to any gene: 7. The CDR3 loop spans 15 amino acids. The CDR3 protein is CASSSEGQINTEAFF. DNA of the CDR3: TGTGCCAGCAGCTCGGAGGGACAGATTAACACTGAAGCTTTCTTT.

The chain is built from TRBV15 and TRBJ2-3; the match to TRBD2 covers 7 bases. Germline CDR1 LNHNV, CDR2 YYDKDF (reference sequence). J gave up 1 base and V 5 bases, and 3 bases lay outside the gene matches. The CDR3 has 14 residues. For the CDR3, the DNA is TGTGCCACCAGCTGGCTAGCGGGCACAGATACGCAGTATTTT. It yields the protein CATSWLAGTDTQYF.

This clonotype was recorded only once. This rearrangement joins TRBV6-2 or TRBV6-3 to TRBJ1-2; D remains unclear. CDR1 is MNHEY, CDR2 SVGEGT, per germline. Trimming shortened V by 6 bases and J by 4 bases, and 15 bases separated the two germline ends. CDR3 length: 14 residues. Here the CDR3 reads CASRTIATLYGYTF. In nucleotides, the CDR3 is TGTGCCAGCAGGACGATTGCCACCCTCTATGGCTACACCTTC.